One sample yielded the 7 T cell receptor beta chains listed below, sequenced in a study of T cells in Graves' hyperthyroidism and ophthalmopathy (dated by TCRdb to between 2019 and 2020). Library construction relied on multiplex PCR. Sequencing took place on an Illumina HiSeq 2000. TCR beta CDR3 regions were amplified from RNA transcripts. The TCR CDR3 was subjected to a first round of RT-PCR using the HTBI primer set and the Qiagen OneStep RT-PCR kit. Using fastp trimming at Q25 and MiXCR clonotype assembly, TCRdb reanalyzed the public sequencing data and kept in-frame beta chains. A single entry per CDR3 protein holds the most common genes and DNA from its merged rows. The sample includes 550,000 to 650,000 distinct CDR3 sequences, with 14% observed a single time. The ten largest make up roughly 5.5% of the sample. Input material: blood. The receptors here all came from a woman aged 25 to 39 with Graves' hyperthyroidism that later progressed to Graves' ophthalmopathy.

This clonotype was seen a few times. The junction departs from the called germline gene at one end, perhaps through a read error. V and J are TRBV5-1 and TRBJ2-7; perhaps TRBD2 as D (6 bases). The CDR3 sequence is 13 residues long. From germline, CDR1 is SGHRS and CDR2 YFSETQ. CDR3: CVSSFGRGYEQYF. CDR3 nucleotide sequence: TGCGTCAGCAGCTTCGGACGGGGGTACGAGCAGTACTTC.

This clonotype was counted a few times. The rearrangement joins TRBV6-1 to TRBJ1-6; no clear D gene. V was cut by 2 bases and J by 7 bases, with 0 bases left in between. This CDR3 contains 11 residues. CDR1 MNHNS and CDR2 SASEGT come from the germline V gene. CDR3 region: CASSENSPLHF. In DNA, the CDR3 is TGTGCCAGCAGTGAAAATTCACCCCTCCACTTT.

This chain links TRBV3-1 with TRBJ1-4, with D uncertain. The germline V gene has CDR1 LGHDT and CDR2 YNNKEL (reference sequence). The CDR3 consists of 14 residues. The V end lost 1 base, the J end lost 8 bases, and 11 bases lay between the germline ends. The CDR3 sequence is CASSQGGGREKLFF. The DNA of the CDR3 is TGTGCCAGCAGCCAAGGTGGTGGCCGCGAAAAACTGTTTTTT.

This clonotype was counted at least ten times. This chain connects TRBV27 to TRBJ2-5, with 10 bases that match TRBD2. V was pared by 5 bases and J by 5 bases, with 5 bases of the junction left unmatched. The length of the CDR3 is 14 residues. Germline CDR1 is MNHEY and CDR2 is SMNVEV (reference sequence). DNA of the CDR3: TGTGCCAGCAGTATGGGACTAGCGTTGGAGACCCAGTACTTC. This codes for CASSMGLALETQYF.

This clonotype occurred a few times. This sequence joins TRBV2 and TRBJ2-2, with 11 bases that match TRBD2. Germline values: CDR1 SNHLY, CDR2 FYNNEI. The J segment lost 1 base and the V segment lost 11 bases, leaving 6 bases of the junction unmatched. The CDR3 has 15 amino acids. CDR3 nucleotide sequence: TGTGCCTGCCTAGGACTAGCGGGGAACACCGGGGAGCTGTTTTTT. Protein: CACLGLAGNTGELFF.

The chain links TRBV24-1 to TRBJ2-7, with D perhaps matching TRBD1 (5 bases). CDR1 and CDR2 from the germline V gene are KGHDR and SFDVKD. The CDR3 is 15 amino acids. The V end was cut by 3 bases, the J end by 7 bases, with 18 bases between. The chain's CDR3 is CATSDDSTRRSEQYF. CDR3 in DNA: TGTGCCACCAGTGATGACAGCACCCGTCGGAGTGAGCAGTACTTC.

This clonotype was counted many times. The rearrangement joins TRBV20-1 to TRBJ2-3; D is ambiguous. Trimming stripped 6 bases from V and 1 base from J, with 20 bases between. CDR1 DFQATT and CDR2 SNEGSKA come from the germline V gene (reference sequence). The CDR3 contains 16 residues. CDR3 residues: CSAFRVPPWGTDTQYF. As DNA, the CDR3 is TGCAGTGCCTTTCGGGTCCCCCCTTGGGGCACAGATACGCAGTATTTT.